The TCR beta chain under discussion was sequenced for a study of T cells in Graves' hyperthyroidism and ophthalmopathy. At the level of the study: At the time of initial diagnosis and before any treatment, peripheral blood was collected.

As for this clonotype: The antigen remains unidentified. Germline and junction disagree at one end, which may indicate a read error.

Isolation of PBMCs was performed on 8.5 to 10 ml fresh peripheral blood. Germline V gene data show CDR1 as SGHRS and CDR2 as YFSETQ. This CDR3 comprises 13 residues. RNA transcripts were the template for amplifying TCR beta CDR3 regions. First-round RT-PCR targeting the TCR CDR3 was performed with the HTBI primer set. TCRdb fed the multiplex PCR reads into MiXCR, producing one record per CDR3 protein. The data hold more than 500,000 distinct CDR3 sequences, with roughly 16% observed a single time. Regarding the study as a whole: Progression to ophthalmopathy was predicted a median of approximately seven months early. Most clonotypes expanded in the thyroid (above 0.001) were also present in blood.

The sequencing input was blood. This chain uses TRBV5-1 with TRBJ2-4, with a possible D match to TRBD2 (6 bases). This receptor was taken from a woman between 25 and 40 years old with Graves' hyperthyroidism. DNA of the CDR3: TGTGCCAGCAGCTTGGTGGAGGGGAACATTCAGTACTTC. Protein sequence: CASSLVEGNIQYF.